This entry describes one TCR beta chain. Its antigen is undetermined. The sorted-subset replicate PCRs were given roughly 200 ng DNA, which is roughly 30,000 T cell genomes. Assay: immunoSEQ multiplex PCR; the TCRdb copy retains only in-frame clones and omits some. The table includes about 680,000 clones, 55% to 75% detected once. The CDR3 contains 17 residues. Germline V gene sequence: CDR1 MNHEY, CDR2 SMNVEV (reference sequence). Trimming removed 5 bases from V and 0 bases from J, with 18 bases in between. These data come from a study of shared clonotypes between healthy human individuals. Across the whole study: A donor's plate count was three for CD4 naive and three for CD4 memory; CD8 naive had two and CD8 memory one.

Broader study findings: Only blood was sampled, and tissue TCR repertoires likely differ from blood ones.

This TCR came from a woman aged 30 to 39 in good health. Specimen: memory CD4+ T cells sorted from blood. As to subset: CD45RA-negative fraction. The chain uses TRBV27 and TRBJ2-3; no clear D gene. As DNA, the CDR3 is TGTGCCAGCAGTCTCCTCCAACTGGCGCATAGCACAGATACGCAGTATTTT. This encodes CASSLLQLAHSTDTQYF.